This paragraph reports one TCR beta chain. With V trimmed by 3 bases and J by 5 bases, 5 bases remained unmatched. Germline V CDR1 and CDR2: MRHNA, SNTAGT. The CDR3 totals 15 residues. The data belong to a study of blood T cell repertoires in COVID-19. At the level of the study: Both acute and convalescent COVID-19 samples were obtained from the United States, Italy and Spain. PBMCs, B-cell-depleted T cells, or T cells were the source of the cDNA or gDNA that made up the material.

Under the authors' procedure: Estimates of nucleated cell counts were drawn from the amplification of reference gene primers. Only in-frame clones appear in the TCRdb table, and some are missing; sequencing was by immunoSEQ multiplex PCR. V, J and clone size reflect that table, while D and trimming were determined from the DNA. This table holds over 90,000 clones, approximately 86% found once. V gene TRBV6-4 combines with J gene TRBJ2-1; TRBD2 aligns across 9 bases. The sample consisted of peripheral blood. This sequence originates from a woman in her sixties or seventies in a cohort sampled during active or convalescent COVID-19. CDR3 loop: CASSDSGSGHNEQFF. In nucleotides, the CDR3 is TGTGCCAGCAGTGATAGCGGGAGCGGGCACAATGAGCAGTTCTTC.